The 12 T cell receptor beta chains listed next were all sequenced from one sample in a study of cytomegalovirus exposure and HLA in healthy donors. Vbeta (60) and Jbeta (13) primers were used in the PCR. The data were produced by immunoSEQ multiplex PCR, yet TCRdb's version contains in-frame clones alone and is incomplete. The sample shows about 64,000 clones, around 74% of them seen only once. The sample comprised PBMCs. Source of these receptors: a male donor in good health and CMV-seropositive.

The rearrangement links TRBV7-2 to TRBJ2-1; D gene ambiguous. The germline CDR1 and CDR2 sequences are SGHTA and FQGNSA. V was trimmed by 1 base and J by 3 bases, leaving 10 bases between them. The CDR3 spans 15 residues. The CDR3 DNA sequence: TGTGCCAGCAGCTTAGAAGCACAGAACTACAATGAGCAGTTCTTC. This encodes CASSLEAQNYNEQFF.

The rearrangement joins TRBV27 to TRBJ1-5; 7 bases are shared with TRBD1. The J segment lost 9 bases and the V segment lost 8 bases, leaving 16 bases of the junction unmatched. Germline loops: CDR1 MNHEY, CDR2 SMNVEV (reference sequence). The CDR3 is 15 residues long. CDR3 protein: CASGYGQASKSPQHF. The CDR3 DNA follows: TGTGCCAGCGGCTACGGACAGGCCAGTAAATCGCCCCAGCATTTT.

This clone was detected only once. The chain joins TRBV7-9 to TRBJ1-5, with D tentatively TRBD1 (5 bases). Germline CDR1 SEHNR, CDR2 FQNEAQ (reference sequence). Trimming shortened V by 1 base and J by 5 bases, and 9 bases separated the two germline ends. The CDR3 covers 14 residues. In nucleotides, the CDR3 is TGTGCCAGCAGCTTAGGGGGCCCTTATCAGCCCCAGCATTTT. Its protein is CASSLGGPYQPQHF.

This clone was recorded once. This sequence joins TRBV5-1 and TRBJ2-3; 10 bases line up with TRBD2. The CDR3 sequence is 16 residues long. Germline CDR1 reads SGHRS; CDR2 reads YFSETQ. The trim removed 4 bases at V and 3 bases at J, leaving 8 bases unmatched. The DNA of the CDR3 is TGCGCCAGCAGCGTGGGGACTAGCGTCAGAACAGATACGCAGTATTTT. Amino acids: CASSVGTSVRTDTQYF.

This clone was detected only a few times. V is TRBV13 and J is TRBJ1-1; D gene unclear. Deletions cut 2 bases from V and 2 bases from J, with 12 bases between. The CDR3 contains 15 residues. The germline gives CDR1 PRHDT, CDR2 FYEKMQ (reference sequence). As DNA, the CDR3 is TGTGCCAGCAGCTTACTGTATACAGCAAACACTGAAGCTTTCTTT. Translated, it gives CASSLLYTANTEAFF.

This clone was observed once. This rearrangement joins TRBV11-2 to TRBJ2-1; 10 bases map to TRBD1. The CDR3 covers 19 residues. V lost 3 bases, J lost 3 bases, and 14 bases stayed unmatched. Germline-derived CDR1 and CDR2 are SGHAT and FQNNGV. The CDR3 spells CASSFVPVGTGELYNEQFF. The CDR3 DNA reads TGTGCCAGCAGCTTCGTACCCGTAGGGACAGGGGAACTCTACAATGAGCAGTTCTTC.

This chain joins TRBV4-1 and TRBJ2-7; 8 positions agree with TRBD2. The CDR3 covers 17 residues. J gave up 3 bases and V 0 bases, and 10 bases lay outside the gene matches. Germline V gives CDR1 MGHRA, CDR2 YSYEKL. CDR3 sequence reads: CASSQESSGHQFYEQYF. DNA for the CDR3: TGCGCCAGCAGCCAAGAATCTAGCGGGCACCAATTCTACGAGCAGTACTTC.

V usage is TRBV7-9 and J usage is TRBJ1-6, with a tentative D call TRBD1 (6 bases). Between the trimmed V and J ends, which lost 5 bases and 10 bases, there was a span of 21 bases. The CDR3 totals 16 residues. Germline V CDR1 and CDR2: SEHNR, FQNEAQ (reference sequence). CDR3 sequence reads: CASSRLRGKARSPLHF. The CDR3 nucleotides read TGTGCCAGCAGCCGTCTAAGGGGGAAGGCGAGGTCACCCCTCCACTTT. The full variable domain, rest sourced from reference TRBV7-9 and TRBJ1-6, is DTGVSQNPRHKITKRGQNVTFRCDPISEHNRLYWYRQTLGQGPEFLTYFQNEAQLEKSRLLSDRFSAERPKGSFSTLEIQRTEQGDSAMYLCASSRLRGKARSPLHFGNGTRLTVT.

For the CDR3, the DNA is TGCAGCGTTGTCGAAAGCGCCACTGAAGCTTTCTTT. Protein: CSVVESATEAFF. This rearrangement joins TRBV29-1 to TRBJ1-1, with D unresolved. V gave up 4 bases and J gave up 4 bases, with 10 bases separating them. The CDR3 consists of 12 residues. The V gene's germline CDR1 is SQVTM and CDR2 ANQGSEA.

The V gene is TRBV19, the J gene TRBJ2-7; 8 bases are shared with TRBD1. The CDR3 contains 12 residues. CDR1 is LNHDA, CDR2 SQIVND, per germline (reference sequence). V shed 8 bases, J shed 0 bases, and the junction held 0 bases outside the gene matches. The CDR3, as DNA: TGTGCCAGTGGGACAGGCTCCTACGAGCAGTACTTC. This gives the protein CASGTGSYEQYF.

The chain is built from TRBV10-3 and TRBJ2-3, with 9 bases matching TRBD2. This CDR3 comprises 18 residues. Germline V lookup: CDR1 ENHRY, CDR2 SYGVKD. V trimming: 5 bases; J trimming: 0 bases; junction bases outside the gene matches: 12. CDR3 sequence reads: CAISFLEAGGASTDTQYF. Written as DNA, the CDR3 is TGTGCCATCAGTTTCCTTGAAGCGGGGGGCGCTAGCACAGATACGCAGTATTTT.

The rearrangement uses TRBV7-3 and TRBJ2-3; TRBD2 matches 9 bases. CDR3 length: 15 amino acids. Germline CDR1 reads SGHTA; CDR2 reads FQGTGA. The V segment lost 4 bases and the J segment 0 bases; nucleotides outside the gene matches: 2. CDR3 residues: CASSSGLASTDTQYF. The DNA of the CDR3 is TGTGCCAGCAGCTCTGGACTAGCGAGCACAGATACGCAGTATTTT.